This T cell receptor beta chain is drawn from a study of Ad26.COV2.S vaccination and SARS-CoV-2 variants. As for this clone: The antigen is unknown.

Study-level results: It was vaccine recipients, not placebo recipients, who had the higher spike-specific TCR breadth. Substantial breadth was reportedly displayed by spike-specific CD8+ and CD4+ T cell responses after vaccination.

There are 18 residues in the CDR3. V gave up 0 bases and J gave up 4 bases; unmatched junction bases: 11. Germline CDR1 reads SGDLS; CDR2 reads YYNGEE. The method was immunoSEQ multiplex PCR; TCRdb's version includes in-frame clones alone and lacks a portion of them. This table holds about 350,000 clones, 92% found once. This sequence was found in a human donor who had recovered from COVID-19. The starting material was peripheral blood, obtained after recovery from COVID-19. The chain combines TRBV9 with TRBJ2-1; 9 bases map to TRBD2. The DNA for the CDR3 is TGTGCCAGCAGCGTAGCTAGGGCTAGCGGGGCCCCTTACAATGAGCAGTTCTTC. Encoded protein: CASSVARASGAPYNEQFF. The full variable domain, with the rest looked up from reference TRBV9 and TRBJ2-1, is DSGVTQTPKHLITATGQRVTLRCSPRSGDLSVYWYQQSLDQGLQFLIQYYNGEERAKGNILERFSAQQFPDLHSELNLSSLELGDSALYFCASSVARASGAPYNEQFFGPGTRLTVL.